This record looks at one T cell receptor (beta chain) sequence and its context. Antigen specificity is unknown. This PCR relied on a set of 60 Vbeta primers and 13 Jbeta primers. Data came from immunoSEQ multiplex PCR; TCRdb stores just in-frame clones and leaves some out. The table lists around 150,000 clones, 68% of them singletons, with about 2.9% in the top ten. Whereas donors were nominally healthy upon sampling, unrecorded immune exposures were probable. V lost 0 bases, J lost 1 base, and 6 bases lay in between. The CDR3 length is 14 residues. Per the germline V gene, CDR1 is MNHNY and CDR2 is SVGAGI (reference sequence). The sample originates from a study of cytomegalovirus exposure and HLA in healthy donors. Regarding the study as a whole: Cytomegalovirus-associated status was assigned to approximately 160 TCR beta chains. Analyzed later, association rates of TCRs varied across HLA loci, with DRB1 most and HLA-C fewest.

The chain joins TRBV6-6 to TRBJ1-1, with D uncertain. The sample comprised PBMCs. This sequence was found in a middle-aged woman in good health and CMV-seropositive. The CDR3 sequence: CASSYSGGNTEAFF. CDR3 nucleotide sequence: TGTGCCAGCAGTTACTCAGGAGGGAACACTGAAGCTTTCTTT.